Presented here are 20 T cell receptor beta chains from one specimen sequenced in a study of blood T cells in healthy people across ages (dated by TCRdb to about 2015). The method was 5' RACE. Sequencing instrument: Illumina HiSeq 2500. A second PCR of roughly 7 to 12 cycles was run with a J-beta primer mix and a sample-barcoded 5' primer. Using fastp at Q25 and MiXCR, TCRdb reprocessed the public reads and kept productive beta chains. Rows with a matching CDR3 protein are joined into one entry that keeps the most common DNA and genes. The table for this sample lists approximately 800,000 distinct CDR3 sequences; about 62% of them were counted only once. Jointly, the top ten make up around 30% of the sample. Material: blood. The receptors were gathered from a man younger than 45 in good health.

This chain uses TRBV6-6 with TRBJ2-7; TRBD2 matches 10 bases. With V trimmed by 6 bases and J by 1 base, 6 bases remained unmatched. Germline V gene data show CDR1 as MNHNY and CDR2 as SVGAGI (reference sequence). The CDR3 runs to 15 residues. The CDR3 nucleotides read TGTGCCAGCAGCTCCCTAGCGGGGGCGTCCTACGAGCAGTACTTC. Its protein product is CASSSLAGASYEQYF.

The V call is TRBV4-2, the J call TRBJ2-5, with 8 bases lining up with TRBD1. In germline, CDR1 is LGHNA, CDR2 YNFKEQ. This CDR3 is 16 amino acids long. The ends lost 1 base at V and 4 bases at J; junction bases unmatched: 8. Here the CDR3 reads CASSQGVTGEVETQYF. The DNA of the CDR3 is TGTGCCAGCAGCCAAGGCGTGACAGGGGAAGTAGAGACCCAGTACTTC.

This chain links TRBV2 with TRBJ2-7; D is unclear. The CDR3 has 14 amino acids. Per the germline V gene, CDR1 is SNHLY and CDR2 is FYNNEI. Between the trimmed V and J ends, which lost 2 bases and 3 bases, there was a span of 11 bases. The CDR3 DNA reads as TGTGCCAGCAGTGAACCTTGGGGATACTACGAGCAGTACTTC. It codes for CASSEPWGYYEQYF. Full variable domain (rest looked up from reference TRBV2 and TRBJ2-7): EPEVTQTPSHQVTQMGQEVILRCVPISNHLYFYWYRQILGQKVEFLVSFYNNEISEKSEIFDDQFSVERPDGSNFTLKIRSTKLEDSAMYFCASSEPWGYYEQYFGPGTRLTVT.

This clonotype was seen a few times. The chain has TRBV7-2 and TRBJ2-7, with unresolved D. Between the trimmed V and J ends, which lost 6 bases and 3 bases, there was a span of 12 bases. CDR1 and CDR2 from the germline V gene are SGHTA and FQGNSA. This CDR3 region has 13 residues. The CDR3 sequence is CASSFSLSYEQYF. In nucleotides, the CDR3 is TGTGCCAGCAGTTTTTCCCTAAGCTACGAGCAGTACTTC.

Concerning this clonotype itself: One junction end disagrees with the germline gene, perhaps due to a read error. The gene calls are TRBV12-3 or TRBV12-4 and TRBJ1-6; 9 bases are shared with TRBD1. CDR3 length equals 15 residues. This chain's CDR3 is CASSLQDRGGSPPHF. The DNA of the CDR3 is TGTGCCAGCAGTCTACAGGACAGGGGCGGCTCACCCCCCCACTTT.

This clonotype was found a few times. The CDR3: CASSLTGTGGQPQHF. CDR3 bases: TGTGCCAGCAGTCTCACCGGGACAGGTGGTCAGCCCCAGCATTTT. This chain connects TRBV27 to TRBJ1-5; 8 nucleotides agree with TRBD1. Germline V gene lookup returns CDR1 MNHEY and CDR2 SMNVEV (reference sequence). The CDR3 loop spans 15 amino acids. J lost 6 bases, V lost 5 bases, and 9 bases had no gene match.

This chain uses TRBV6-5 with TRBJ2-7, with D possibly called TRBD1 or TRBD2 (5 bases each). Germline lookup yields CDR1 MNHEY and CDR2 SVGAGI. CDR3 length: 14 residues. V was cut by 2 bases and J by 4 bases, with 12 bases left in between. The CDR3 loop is CASSYGGSMYEQYF. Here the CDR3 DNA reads TGTGCCAGCAGTTACGGGGGATCGATGTACGAGCAGTACTTC.

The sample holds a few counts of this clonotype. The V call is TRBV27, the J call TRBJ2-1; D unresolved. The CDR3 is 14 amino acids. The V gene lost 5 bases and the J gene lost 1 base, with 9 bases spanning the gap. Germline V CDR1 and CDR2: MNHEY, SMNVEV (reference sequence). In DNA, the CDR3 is TGTGCCAGCAGTCTCGAGGTATCCTACAATGAGCAGTTCTTC. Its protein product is CASSLEVSYNEQFF.

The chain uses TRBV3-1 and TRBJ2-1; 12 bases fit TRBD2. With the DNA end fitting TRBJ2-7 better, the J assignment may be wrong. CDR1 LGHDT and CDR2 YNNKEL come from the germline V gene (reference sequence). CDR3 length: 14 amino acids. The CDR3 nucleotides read TGTGCCAGTGGGAGGGGACTAGCGGGTTACGAGCAGTACTTC. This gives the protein CASGRGLAGYEQYF.

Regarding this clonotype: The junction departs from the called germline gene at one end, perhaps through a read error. CDR3 nucleotides: TGCGGCGTTGACCCCGGGACAGGGGGCCACTATGGCTACACCTTC. Its protein product is CGVDPGTGGHYGYTF. The rearrangement uses TRBV29-1 and TRBJ1-2, with TRBD1 matching 12 bases. Germline loops: CDR1 SQVTM, CDR2 ANQGSEA. The CDR3 extends over 15 amino acids.

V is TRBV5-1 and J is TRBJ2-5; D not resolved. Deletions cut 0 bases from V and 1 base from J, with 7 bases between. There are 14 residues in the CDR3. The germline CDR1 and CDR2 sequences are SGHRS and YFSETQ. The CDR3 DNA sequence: TGCGCCAGCAGCTTGGCTGTATTCCAAGAGACCCAGTACTTC. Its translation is CASSLAVFQETQYF.

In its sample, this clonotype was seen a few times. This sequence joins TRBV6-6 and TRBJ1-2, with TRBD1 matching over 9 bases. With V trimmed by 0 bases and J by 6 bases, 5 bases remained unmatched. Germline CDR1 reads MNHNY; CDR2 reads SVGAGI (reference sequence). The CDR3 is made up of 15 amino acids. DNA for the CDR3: TGTGCCAGCAGTTACTCCCGCGACAGGGGGAATGGCTACACCTTC. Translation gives CASSYSRDRGNGYTF.

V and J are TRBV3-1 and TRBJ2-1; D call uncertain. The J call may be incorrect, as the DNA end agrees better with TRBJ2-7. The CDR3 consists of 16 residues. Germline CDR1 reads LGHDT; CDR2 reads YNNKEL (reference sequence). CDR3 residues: CASSFPALSSYNEQYF. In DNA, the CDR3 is TGTGCCAGCAGCTTCCCGGCCCTTAGCTCCTACAATGAGCAGTACTTC.

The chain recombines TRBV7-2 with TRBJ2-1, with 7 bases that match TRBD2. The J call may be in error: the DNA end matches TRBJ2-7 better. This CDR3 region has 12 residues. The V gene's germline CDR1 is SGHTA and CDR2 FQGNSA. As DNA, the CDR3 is TGTGCCAGCAGCGGCGGGACTACCGAGCAGTACTTC. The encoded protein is CASSGGTTEQYF.

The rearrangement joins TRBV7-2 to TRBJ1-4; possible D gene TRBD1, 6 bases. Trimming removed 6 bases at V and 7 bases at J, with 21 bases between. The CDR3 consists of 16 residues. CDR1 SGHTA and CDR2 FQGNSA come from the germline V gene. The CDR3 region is CASREGPGGGSEKLFF. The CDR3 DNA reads TGTGCCAGCAGGGAAGGACCCGGGGGCGGATCTGAAAAACTGTTTTTT. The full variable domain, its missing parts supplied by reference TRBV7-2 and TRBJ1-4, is GAGVSQSPSNKVTEKGKDVELRCDPISGHTALYWYRQSLGQGLEFLIYFQGNSAPDKSGLPSDRFSAERTGGSVSTLTIQRTQQEDSAVYLCASREGPGGGSEKLFFGSGTQLSVL.

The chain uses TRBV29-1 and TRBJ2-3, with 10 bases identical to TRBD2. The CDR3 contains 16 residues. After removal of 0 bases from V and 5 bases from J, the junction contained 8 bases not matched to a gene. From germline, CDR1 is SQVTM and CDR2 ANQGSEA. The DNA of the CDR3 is TGCAGCGTTGAAGACCTAGCTAGCGGGGGTGGAGATACGCAGTATTTT. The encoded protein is CSVEDLASGGGDTQYF.

In DNA form, the CDR3 reads TGTGCCAGCAGTTCCCGGAGTGGTGGCTACACCTTC. Amino acid sequence: CASSSRSGGYTF. This rearrangement joins TRBV28 to TRBJ1-2; no definite D call. The CDR3 runs 12 residues. The V end was cut by 4 bases, the J end by 7 bases, with 10 bases between. Germline values: CDR1 MDHEN, CDR2 SYDVKM.

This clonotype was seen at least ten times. CDR3 amino acids: CSAGEGALDEKLFF. DNA of the CDR3: TGCAGTGCAGGAGAGGGGGCTCTGGATGAAAAACTGTTTTTT. The V gene is TRBV20-1, the J gene TRBJ1-4, with 7 bases lining up with TRBD1. Germline V gene data show CDR1 as DFQATT and CDR2 as SNEGSKA (reference sequence). Germline trimming cut 6 bases from V and 6 bases from J; bases unmatched to any gene: 10. The CDR3 has 14 residues.

The chain's CDR3 is CASSLAGDRASYEQYF. In DNA form, the CDR3 reads TGCGCCAGCAGCTTGGCCGGGGACAGGGCGTCCTACGAGCAGTACTTC. V gene TRBV5-1 combines with J gene TRBJ2-7, with 9 nucleotides matching TRBD1. Germline V CDR1 and CDR2: SGHRS, YFSETQ. The CDR3 contains 16 residues. V lost 0 bases, J lost 1 base, and 5 bases stayed unmatched.

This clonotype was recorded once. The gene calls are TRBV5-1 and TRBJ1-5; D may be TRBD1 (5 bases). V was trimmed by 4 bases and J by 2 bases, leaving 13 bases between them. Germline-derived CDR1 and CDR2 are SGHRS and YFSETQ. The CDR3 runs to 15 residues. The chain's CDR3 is CASSPTASGNQPQHF. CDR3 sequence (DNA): TGCGCCAGCAGCCCGACAGCATCAGGCAATCAGCCCCAGCATTTT.